This T cell receptor (beta chain) was recovered during a study of blood T cells in healthy people across ages. CDR1 is LGHNA and CDR2 is YSLEER in the germline V gene. After removal of 8 bases from V and 2 bases from J, the junction contained 9 bases not matched to a gene. The CDR3 extends over 16 amino acids. As regards this clonotype: Its target is unknown.

Whole-study results and caveats: PBMC samples, being unsorted, prevented any conclusive comparison of naive and antigen-experienced cells.

The use of a sample-barcoded 5' primer and a J-beta primer mix characterized a second PCR of about 7 to 12 cycles. Every sample gave at least 3 million paired-end reads containing CDR3. MiXCR, applied by TCRdb to the 5' RACE reads, yields one record per CDR3 protein. The data contain 1.5 million to 2 million distinct CDR3 sequences, less than 50% of them singletons. Donors each provided about 10 milliliters of peripheral blood. The sample was blood. The chain uses TRBV4-3 and TRBJ2-6, with 7 nucleotides matching TRBD1. This clonotype was obtained from a woman aged 40 to 50 in good health. DNA of the CDR3: TGCGCCAGCGGACAACAGGGGAAAGCTGGGGCCAACGTCCTGACTTTC. Protein product: CASGQQGKAGANVLTF.